A selection of T cell receptor beta chains follows, all from one sample in a study of T cell responses to AZD1222 COVID-19 vaccine. Using immunoSEQ multiplex PCR, the repertoire was profiled, and TCRdb retains in-frame clones only, with some absent. This sample has approximately 140,000 clones, with around 90% found just once. The material was peripheral blood, obtained 28 days after the second AZD1222 dose. These receptors were collected from an adult who received the AZD1222 COVID-19 vaccine. Both conserved end residues are part of each CDR3.

v_call | cdr3_aa
TRBV19 | CASSIIGSGANVLTF
TRBV2 | CASSETFGNTIYF
TRBV3-1/TRBV3-2 | CASSQAGVGNQPQHF
TRBV30 | CAWSVSGGRQPQHF
TRBV6-5 | CASSPPGVNTEAFF
TRBV2 | CASSEGSAGGLSYNEQFF
TRBV6-5 | CASRKGTGEAFF
TRBV12-3/TRBV12-4 | CASARRGIGEQYF
TRBV18 | CASSPTSPGELFF
TRBV7-2 | CASSLAGTGYAGELFF
TRBV18 | CASSPPKDGGYTF
TRBV7-9 | CASSLDGRGRDEQFF
TRBV2 | CASSVTGANTEAFF
TRBV9 | CASSVRTGATYGYTF
TRBV5-1 | CASSLAPEANYGYTF
TRBV7-9 | CASSPQANTEAFF
TRBV9 | CASSVGARANNSPLHF
TRBV9 | CASSPRTSGGAFF
TRBV5-4 | CASSSDLWGYTF
TRBV7-9 | CASSLTGDSYEQYF
TRBV5-1 | CASSLVATRTTGELFF
TRBV23-1 | CASRGLGNTEAFF
TRBV7-8 | CASSKRQTTNEKLFF
TRBV10-3 | CATKDREGYTF
TRBV14 | CASSQDHGMGTDTQYF
TRBV6-5 | CASSYSLAANYGYTF
TRBV30 | CAWSVGGAGGDTQYF
TRBV28 | CASSLTRRDGAFF
TRBV7-9 | CASSRGGTDTQYF
TRBV30 | CAWSVTGDGYTF
TRBV7-2 | CASSFGTGKGNTIYF
TRBV9 | CASSPLGVNTEAFF
TRBV7-6 | CASSLGLRELNEQFF